Listed below are T cell receptor beta chains from one sample, sequenced in a study of blood T cell repertoires in COVID-19. Assay used: immunoSEQ multiplex PCR; TCRdb lists only in-frame clones, some missing. The sample lists about 190,000 clones, around 90% occurring once. Sequencing was carried out using peripheral blood. The receptors were sampled from a man aged 50 or older with acute or convalescent COVID-19. Each CDR3 is given with its conserved first and last residue. The D gene is left open where the match is weak. For some rows the clone size is stated as once, few or many, or as a class when expanded; others skip it.

DNA | CDR3 | V | size | J | D
TGTGCCAGCAGCGTAGGGGACAGTTCCTACGAGCAGTACTTC | CASSVGDSSYEQYF | TRBV9 | few | TRBJ2-7 | TRBD1
TGCGCCAGCAGCTTCCTTGGAACCAGCGGGAGTGGTGAGACCCAGTACTTC | CASSFLGTSGSGETQYF | TRBV5-1 | - | TRBJ2-5 | TRBD2
TGTGCCAGCAGCAAACTTAGCGGGAGAAATCTTGATGAGCAGTTCTTC | CASSKLSGRNLDEQFF | TRBV11-2 | - | TRBJ2-1 | TRBD2
TGTGCCAGCAGCGGGGGGCAGAACACTGAAGCTTTCTTT | CASSGGQNTEAFF | TRBV9 | - | TRBJ1-1 | -
TGTGCCAGCAGCTTAAGGGCCGGGACAGGGTTATCGGGTGGCTACACCTTC | CASSLRAGTGLSGGYTF | TRBV7-6 | once | TRBJ1-2 | TRBD1
TGTGCCAGCAGTGAATTAATTGGGAGCGGGGAGCTGTTTTTT | CASSELIGSGELFF | TRBV6-1 | - | TRBJ2-2 | -
TGTGCCTGGAGGCGCCCCTCGGAGACCCAGTACTTC | CAWRRPSETQYF | TRBV30 | - | TRBJ2-5 | -
TGTGCCAGCAGTTACTCGAAATCTCTCGGTGGCTACACCTTC | CASSYSKSLGGYTF | TRBV6-2/TRBV6-3 | - | TRBJ1-2 | -
TGTGCCAGCAGCCCCGTGGCCCCCCATACGCAGTATTTT | CASSPVAPHTQYF | TRBV7-9 | - | TRBJ2-3 | -
TGTGCCACCAGTACAGGGAACACTGAAGCTTTCTTT | CATSTGNTEAFF | TRBV19 | - | TRBJ1-1 | -
TGCGCCAGCAGTCTAGGTCAGAGGAACACTGAAGCTTTCTTT | CASSLGQRNTEAFF | TRBV10-2 | - | TRBJ1-1 | -
TGTGCCAGCGGGGTACTAGCGGCAAGCACAGATACGCAGTATTTT | CASGVLAASTDTQYF | TRBV27 | - | TRBJ2-3 | TRBD2
TGTGCCAGCAGTTACGCCCCTTACGGTGAGCAGTTCTTC | CASSYAPYGEQFF | TRBV6-5 | - | TRBJ2-1 | -
TGTGCCAGCAGACCACGACAGACCTCACAAGAGACCCAGTACTTC | CASRPRQTSQETQYF | TRBV7-2 | once | TRBJ2-5 | -
TGTGCCAGCAGCGGCAGACTAGCGGGAAGTTACAATGAGCAGTTCTTC | CASSGRLAGSYNEQFF | TRBV7-9 | once | TRBJ2-1 | TRBD2
TGTGCCAGCTCACCAGCCAGGGGTAATGAAAAACTGTTTTTT | CASSPARGNEKLFF | TRBV18 | - | TRBJ1-4 | -
TGTGCCAGCTCCGCTAGCTCCTACAATGAGCAGTTCTTC | CASSASSYNEQFF | TRBV3-1/TRBV3-2 | few | TRBJ2-1 | -
TGTGCCAGCAGGGGGGGAGGGTACACAGATACGCAGTATTTT | CASRGGGYTDTQYF | TRBV2 | once | TRBJ2-3 | TRBD2
TGTGCCACCAGTGAGGAACCTAGCGGGGGGATATCTAGCACAGATACGCAGTATTTT | CATSEEPSGGISSTDTQYF | TRBV24-1 | - | TRBJ2-3 | TRBD2
TGCAGTGCTAGTACTAGCGGTGGCGGAAACACCATATATTTT | CSASTSGGGNTIYF | TRBV20-1 | - | TRBJ1-3 | -
TGCGCCAGCAGTGGGGGACAGGAAGAGACCCAGTACTTC | CASSGGQEETQYF | TRBV10-1 | - | TRBJ2-5 | TRBD1
TGTGCCAGCAGTTGGAGGGGGCGCTTTGATACGCAGTATTTT | CASSWRGRFDTQYF | TRBV27 | - | TRBJ2-3 | -
TGTGCCAGCAGCCCCCGGGGGGCGGGGAGCACAGATACGCAGTATTTT | CASSPRGAGSTDTQYF | TRBV7-3 | - | TRBJ2-3 | -
TGTGCCAGCAGCGTAGCTGGCGGGGCAGATACGCAGTATTTT | CASSVAGGADTQYF | TRBV9 | - | TRBJ2-3 | -
TGTGCCAGCAGTTTGCGGGGATTCTATGGCTACACCTTC | CASSLRGFYGYTF | TRBV12-3/TRBV12-4 | - | TRBJ1-2 | -
TGTGCCAGTAGTATTAGGCAGGGTGTGTCGGCCGGGGAGCTGTTTTTT | CASSIRQGVSAGELFF | TRBV19 | - | TRBJ2-2 | -
TGTGCCAGCAGCCAACCCGGACAGTTGAACACTGAAGCTTTCTTT | CASSQPGQLNTEAFF | TRBV3-1/TRBV3-2 | - | TRBJ1-1 | -
TGTGCCAGCTCACTCACCAGGGTGAGTCCCCAAGATACGCAGTATTTT | CASSLTRVSPQDTQYF | TRBV18 | once | TRBJ2-3 | -
TGTGCCAGTAGTAAAGGGCGCTCAGGGGGGGAGCTGTTTTTT | CASSKGRSGGELFF | TRBV19 | once | TRBJ2-2 | -
TGCGCCAGCAGCTTGATTAGTCGGGGGGGAACCACAGATACGCAGTATTTT | CASSLISRGGTTDTQYF | TRBV5-1 | - | TRBJ2-3 | TRBD2
TGTGCCAGCAGCGGAGAGGGACAGGGGGATTCACCCCTCCACTTT | CASSGEGQGDSPLHF | TRBV9 | once | TRBJ1-6 | TRBD1
TGTGCCAGCAGCCAACCCCGGACAGGAATTAATGAAAAACTGTTTTTT | CASSQPRTGINEKLFF | TRBV4-2 | - | TRBJ1-4 | TRBD1
TGTGCCAGCACGGCGGGTCGAGTTGGCTACACCTTC | CASTAGRVGYTF | TRBV21-1 | - | TRBJ1-2 | -
TGCATGTGCCGCAGGGAGGAAGGCTACACCTTC | CMCRREEGYTF | TRBV20-1 | - | TRBJ1-2 | -
TGTGCCAGTAGTATTCGAGCGGGAGGCGCCTACGAGCAGTACTTC | CASSIRAGGAYEQYF | TRBV19 | once | TRBJ2-7 | TRBD2
TGTGCCAGCAGTCTGGGCCGGGAGAAGGCTTGGTTT | CASSLGREKAWF | TRBV6-5 | - | TRBJ1-1 | -
TGTGCCAGCAGTTTAGGGACAGGGGGGCCCGGGGAGCTGTTTTTT | CASSLGTGGPGELFF | TRBV28 | - | TRBJ2-2 | TRBD1
TGTGCCAGCAGTAAGGGACAGGGGACATCTTTCTACGAGCAGTACTTC | CASSKGQGTSFYEQYF | TRBV28 | - | TRBJ2-7 | TRBD1
TGTGCCAGTAGTATTAATGACAACTACAATGAGCAGTTCTTC | CASSINDNYNEQFF | TRBV19 | once | TRBJ2-1 | -
TGTGCCAGCAGTTTGACAGGGAACACTGAAGCTTTCTTT | CASSLTGNTEAFF | TRBV12-3/TRBV12-4 | - | TRBJ1-1 | -
TGTGCCAGCAGCAAAGCTCAGGGGGGACTGCAGCCGTCACCCCTCCACTTT | CASSKAQGGLQPSPLHF | TRBV2 | - | TRBJ1-6 | TRBD1
TGTGCCAGCAGCGCCGGGACTAGCGGTACGTTCGAGACCCAGTACTTC | CASSAGTSGTFETQYF | TRBV11-2 | - | TRBJ2-5 | TRBD2
TGTGCCAGCAGCTTCCGCGGGACCGGGGAGCTGTTTTTT | CASSFRGTGELFF | TRBV7-8 | - | TRBJ2-2 | -
TGTGCCACCAGTGATTTGTCAGACACCGGGGAGCTGTTTTTT | CATSDLSDTGELFF | TRBV24-1 | - | TRBJ2-2 | -
TGCGCCAGCAGCCAAGATAGGGGGAGTGGGGATCAGCCCCAGCATTTT | CASSQDRGSGDQPQHF | TRBV4-3 | once | TRBJ1-5 | -
TGTGCCAGCAGCTTGGGGAAAGGGGGGTACTTC | CASSLGKGGYF | TRBV5-8 | - | TRBJ2-7 | -
TGTGCCAGCAGTCCGGGATCTCCGGCGGGCTACACCTTC | CASSPGSPAGYTF | TRBV6-5 | few | TRBJ1-2 | -
TGTGCCAGCAGTCCCCAGGGGAGCAATCAGCCCCAGCATTTT | CASSPQGSNQPQHF | TRBV2 | - | TRBJ1-5 | -
TGTGCCAGCAGTTACGGTCAGTTCACCTCTGGAAACACCATATATTTT | CASSYGQFTSGNTIYF | TRBV6-5 | - | TRBJ1-3 | -
TGTGCCAGCAGTGAAGTACTGACAGGTAGCAATCAGCCCCAGCATTTT | CASSEVLTGSNQPQHF | TRBV6-1 | - | TRBJ1-5 | -
TGTGCCAGCAGTTTCTGGCAGGGTAATCAGCCCCAGCATTTT | CASSFWQGNQPQHF | TRBV28 | - | TRBJ1-5 | -
TGTGCCAGAAGCTTGTCTAGTACCGCTGAAGCTTTCTTT | CARSLSSTAEAFF | TRBV5-3 | few | TRBJ1-1 | -
TGTGCCAGCAGCCAAGATCCGGGGGAGAACAAAAAACTGTTTTTT | CASSQDPGENKKLFF | TRBV3-1/TRBV3-2 | - | TRBJ1-4 | -
TGTGCCAGCAGTGCACCTCCGGGACAGGCGAATGAAAAACTGTTTTTT | CASSAPPGQANEKLFF | TRBV6-1 | - | TRBJ1-4 | TRBD1
TGTGCCAGCAGCTTCCCAAGCGGGAGTAGCTACGAGCAGTACTTC | CASSFPSGSSYEQYF | TRBV5-4 | - | TRBJ2-7 | TRBD2
TGTGCTAGTGGTGAGACAGGGTCTGAAGCTTTCTTT | CASGETGSEAFF | TRBV12-5 | few | TRBJ1-1 | TRBD1
TGTGCCAGCAGTTTATCACGCGGATACGAGCAGTACTTC | CASSLSRGYEQYF | TRBV27 | - | TRBJ2-7 | -
TGTGCCAGCAGTCCGGGACAGGGGGACTACGAGCAGTACTTC | CASSPGQGDYEQYF | TRBV6-5 | - | TRBJ2-7 | TRBD1
TGTGCCAGCAGTCTCGGGAACTATGGCTACACCTTC | CASSLGNYGYTF | TRBV28 | - | TRBJ1-2 | -
TGTGCCAGCAGTTTCCGGGACAGGGCTGGAAACGCCATATATTTT | CASSFRDRAGNAIYF | TRBV28 | - | TRBJ1-3 | TRBD1